This TCR beta chain was retrieved from a study of cytomegalovirus exposure and HLA in healthy donors. Study results and caveats: According to a later analysis, most TCR beta chains associated with CMV appeared HLA-restricted. Associated with cytomegalovirus, according to the listing, were 150 to 200 TCR beta chains. Among the most significant clusters, several appeared linked to common viral pathogens in a later analysis. In terms of immune exposure information, only CMV serostatus was available.

PCR used 60 Vbeta primers and 13 Jbeta primers. Profiling relied on immunoSEQ multiplex PCR, and the TCRdb table lists in-frame clones only, not all of them. The table records 150,000 to 200,000 clones, roughly 80% of them present only once. As regards this clone: What it binds is unknown.

The germline V gene has CDR1 MRHNA and CDR2 SNTAGT. Germline trimming cut 0 bases from V and 8 bases from J; bases unmatched to any gene: 3. The CDR3 runs to 14 residues. This receptor was obtained from a man between 18 and 29 years old in good health and CMV-seronegative. Sequencing was performed on PBMCs. The chain recombines TRBV6-4 with TRBJ2-1, with TRBD2 identical over 8 bases. CDR3 protein: CASSDSGTSHEQFF. The CDR3 DNA reads TGTGCCAGCAGTGACTCCGGGACTAGTCATGAGCAGTTCTTC.